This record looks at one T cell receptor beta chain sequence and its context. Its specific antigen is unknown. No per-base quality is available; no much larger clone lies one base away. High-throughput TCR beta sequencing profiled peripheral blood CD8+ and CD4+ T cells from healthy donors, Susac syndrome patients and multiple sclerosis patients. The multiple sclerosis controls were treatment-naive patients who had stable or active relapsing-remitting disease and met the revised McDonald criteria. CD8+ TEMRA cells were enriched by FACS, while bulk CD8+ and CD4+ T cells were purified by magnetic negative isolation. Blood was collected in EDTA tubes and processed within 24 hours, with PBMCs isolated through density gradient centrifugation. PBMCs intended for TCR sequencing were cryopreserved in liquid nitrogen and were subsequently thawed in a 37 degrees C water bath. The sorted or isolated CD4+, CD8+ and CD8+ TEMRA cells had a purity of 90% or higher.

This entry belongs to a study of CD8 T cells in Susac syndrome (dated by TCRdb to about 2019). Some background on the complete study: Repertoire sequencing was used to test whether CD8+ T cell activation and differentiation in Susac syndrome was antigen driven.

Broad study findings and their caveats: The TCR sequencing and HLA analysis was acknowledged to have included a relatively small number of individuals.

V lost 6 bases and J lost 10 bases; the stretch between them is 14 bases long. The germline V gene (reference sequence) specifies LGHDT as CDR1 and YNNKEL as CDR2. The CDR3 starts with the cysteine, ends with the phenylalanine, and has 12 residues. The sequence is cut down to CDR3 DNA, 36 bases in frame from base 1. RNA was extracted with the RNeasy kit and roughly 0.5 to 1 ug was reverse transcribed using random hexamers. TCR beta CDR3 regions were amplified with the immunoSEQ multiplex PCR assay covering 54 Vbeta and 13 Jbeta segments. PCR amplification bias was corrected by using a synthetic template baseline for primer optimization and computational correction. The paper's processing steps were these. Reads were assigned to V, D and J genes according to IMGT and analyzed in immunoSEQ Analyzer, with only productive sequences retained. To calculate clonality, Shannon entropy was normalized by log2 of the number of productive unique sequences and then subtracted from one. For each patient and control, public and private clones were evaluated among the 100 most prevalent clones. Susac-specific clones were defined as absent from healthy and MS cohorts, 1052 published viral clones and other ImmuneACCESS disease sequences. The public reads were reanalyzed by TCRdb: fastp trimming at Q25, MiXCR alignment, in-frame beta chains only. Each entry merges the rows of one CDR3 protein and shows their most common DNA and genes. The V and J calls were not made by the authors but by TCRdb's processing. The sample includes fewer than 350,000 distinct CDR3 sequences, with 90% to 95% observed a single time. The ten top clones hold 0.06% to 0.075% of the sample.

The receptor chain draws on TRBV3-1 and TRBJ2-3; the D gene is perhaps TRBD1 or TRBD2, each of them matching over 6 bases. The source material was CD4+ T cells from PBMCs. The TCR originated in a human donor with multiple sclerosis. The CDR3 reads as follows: CASRVTGAPQYF. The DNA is TGTGCCAGCAGAGTCACGGGGGCCCCGCAGTATTTT.